Detailed here is one T cell receptor (beta chain). Its antigen remains unknown. This sample stems from a study of cytomegalovirus exposure and HLA in healthy donors. Study results and limitations: Most TCR sequences were uncommon, yet certain public TCRs appeared in many donors. In a later analysis, a missense DCLRE1C variant was linked to TCR beta V- and J-gene trimming. Presence/absence comparisons presumed near-even sequencing depth among donors.

The CDR3 is 15 residues long. J lost 2 bases, V lost 5 bases, and 7 bases had no gene match. Looked up from germline, CDR1 is SEHNR and CDR2 is FQNEAQ (reference sequence). A multiplex PCR was run with 60 Vbeta primers and 13 Jbeta primers. Profiling relied on immunoSEQ multiplex PCR, and the TCRdb table lists in-frame clones only, not all of them. The repertoire consists of around 100,000 clones, with roughly 80% occurring once and the leading ten covering roughly 3.9%. The TCR comes from a man aged 50 to 60 in good health and CMV-seropositive. This rearrangement joins TRBV7-9 to TRBJ2-7, with TRBD1 matching 9 bases. Material: PBMCs. CDR3 DNA sequence: TGTGCCAGCAGCGTAACCCGGGACAGGGCCTACGAGCAGTACTTC. Protein: CASSVTRDRAYEQYF. Full variable domain (remainder filled in from reference TRBV7-9 and TRBJ2-7): DTGVSQNPRHKITKRGQNVTFRCDPISEHNRLYWYRQTLGQGPEFLTYFQNEAQLEKSRLLSDRFSAERPKGSFSTLEIQRTEQGDSAMYLCASSVTRDRAYEQYFGPGTRLTVT.